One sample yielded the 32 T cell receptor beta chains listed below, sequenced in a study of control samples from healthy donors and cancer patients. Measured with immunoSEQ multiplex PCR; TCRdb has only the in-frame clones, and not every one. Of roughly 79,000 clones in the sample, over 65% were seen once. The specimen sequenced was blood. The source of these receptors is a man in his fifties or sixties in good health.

DNA of the CDR3: TGTGCCAGCTCACGGGACAGGGGCTCTGGGGCCAACGTCCTGACTTTC. It specifies CASSRDRGSGANVLTF. This chain connects TRBV18 to TRBJ2-6; 10 nucleotides align to TRBD1. Germline V gene data show CDR1 as KGHSH and CDR2 as LQKENI. J was trimmed by 0 bases and V by 4 bases; bases with no gene match: 0. The CDR3 spans 16 residues. Variable domain in full (rest from reference TRBV18 and TRBJ2-6): NAGVMQNPRHLVRRRGQEARLRCSPMKGHSHVYWYRQLPEEGLKFMVYLQKENIIDESGMPKERFSAEFPKEGPSILRIQQVVRGDSAAYFCASSRDRGSGANVLTFGAGSRLTVL.

The CDR3 reads CASSLVLGLNNEQFF. The CDR3 nucleotides read TGTGCCAGCAGCTTAGTCCTGGGACTCAACAATGAGCAGTTCTTC. The chain uses TRBV7-6 and TRBJ2-1, with D tentatively TRBD2 (6 bases). Deletions cut 1 base from V and 5 bases from J, with 12 bases between. Germline V gene lookup returns CDR1 SGHVS and CDR2 FNYEAQ. This CDR3 spans 15 amino acids.

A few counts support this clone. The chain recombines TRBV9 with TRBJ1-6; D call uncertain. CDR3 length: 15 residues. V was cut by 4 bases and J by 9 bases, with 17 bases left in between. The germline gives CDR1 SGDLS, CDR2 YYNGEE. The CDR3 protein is CASSSRPGEGSPLHF. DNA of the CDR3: TGTGCCAGCAGCTCCCGACCCGGAGAGGGTTCACCCCTCCACTTT.

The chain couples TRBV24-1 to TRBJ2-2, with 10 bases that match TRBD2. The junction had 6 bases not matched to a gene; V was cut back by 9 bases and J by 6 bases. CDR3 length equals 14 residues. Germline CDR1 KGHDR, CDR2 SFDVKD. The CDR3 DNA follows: TGTGCCACCGGGGCTAGCGGGAGCGCCGGGGAGCTGTTTTTT. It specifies CATGASGSAGELFF.

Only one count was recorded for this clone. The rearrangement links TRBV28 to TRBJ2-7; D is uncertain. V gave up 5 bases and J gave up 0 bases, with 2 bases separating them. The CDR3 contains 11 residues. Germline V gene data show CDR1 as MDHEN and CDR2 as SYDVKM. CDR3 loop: CASSVSYEQYF. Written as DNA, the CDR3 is TGTGCCAGCAGTGTCTCCTACGAGCAGTACTTC.

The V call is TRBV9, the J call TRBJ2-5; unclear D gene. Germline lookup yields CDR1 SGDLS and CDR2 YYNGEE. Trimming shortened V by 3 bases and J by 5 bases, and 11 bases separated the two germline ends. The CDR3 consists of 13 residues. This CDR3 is CASSEGPRETQYF. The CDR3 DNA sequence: TGTGCCAGCAGCGAGGGTCCCAGGGAGACCCAGTACTTC.

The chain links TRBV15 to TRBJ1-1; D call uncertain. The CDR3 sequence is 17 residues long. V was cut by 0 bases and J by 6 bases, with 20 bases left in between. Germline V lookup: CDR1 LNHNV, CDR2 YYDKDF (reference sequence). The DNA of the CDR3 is TGTGCCACCAGCAGAGATATGCTGCTAGATAGAATTGCTGAAGCTTTCTTT. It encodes CATSRDMLLDRIAEAFF.

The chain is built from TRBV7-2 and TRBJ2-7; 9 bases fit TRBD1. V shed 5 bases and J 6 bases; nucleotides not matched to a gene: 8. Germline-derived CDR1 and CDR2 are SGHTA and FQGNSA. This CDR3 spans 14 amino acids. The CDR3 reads CASSQGQGGLEQYF. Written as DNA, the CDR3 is TGTGCCAGCAGCCAGGGACAGGGAGGTCTCGAGCAGTACTTC.

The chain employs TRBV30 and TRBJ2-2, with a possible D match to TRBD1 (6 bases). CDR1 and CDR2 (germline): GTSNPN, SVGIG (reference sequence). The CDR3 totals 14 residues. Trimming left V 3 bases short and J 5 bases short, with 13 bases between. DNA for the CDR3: TGTGCCTGGAGACAGGGTATGGGTACCGGGGAGCTGTTTTTT. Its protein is CAWRQGMGTGELFF. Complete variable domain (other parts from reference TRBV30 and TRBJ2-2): SQTIHQWPATLVQPVGSPLSLECTVEGTSNPNLYWYRQAAGRGLQLLFYSVGIGQISSEVPQNLSASRPQDRQFILSSKKLLLSDSGFYLCAWRQGMGTGELFFGEGSRLTVL.

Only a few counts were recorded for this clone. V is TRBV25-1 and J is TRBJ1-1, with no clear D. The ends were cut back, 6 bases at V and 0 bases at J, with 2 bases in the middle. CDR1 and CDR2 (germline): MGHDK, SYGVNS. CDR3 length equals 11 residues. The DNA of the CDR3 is TGTGCCAGCAGGCTGAACACTGAAGCTTTCTTT. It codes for CASRLNTEAFF.

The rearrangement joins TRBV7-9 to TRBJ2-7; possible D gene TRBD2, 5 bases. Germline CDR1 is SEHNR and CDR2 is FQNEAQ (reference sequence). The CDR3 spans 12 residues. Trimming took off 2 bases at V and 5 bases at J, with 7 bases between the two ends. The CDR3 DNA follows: TGTGCCAGCAGCTTAAACGGGGACGAGCAGTACTTC. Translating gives CASSLNGDEQYF.

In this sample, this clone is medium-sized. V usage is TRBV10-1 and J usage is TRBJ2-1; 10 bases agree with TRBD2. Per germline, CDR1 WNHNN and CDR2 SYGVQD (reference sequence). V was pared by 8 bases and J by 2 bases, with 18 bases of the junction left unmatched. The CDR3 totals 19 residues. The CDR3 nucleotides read TGCGCCAGCGCTGCCCGGACTAGCGGCCGATTATCCGCCTACAATGAGCAGTTCTTC. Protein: CASAARTSGRLSAYNEQFF.

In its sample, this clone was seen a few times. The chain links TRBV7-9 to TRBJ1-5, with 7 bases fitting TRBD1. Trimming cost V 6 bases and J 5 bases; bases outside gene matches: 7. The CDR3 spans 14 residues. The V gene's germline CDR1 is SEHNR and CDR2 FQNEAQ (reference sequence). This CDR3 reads CASSKSGGDQPQHF. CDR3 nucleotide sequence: TGTGCCAGCAGTAAGTCAGGGGGGGATCAGCCCCAGCATTTT. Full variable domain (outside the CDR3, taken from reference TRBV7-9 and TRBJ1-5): DTGVSQNPRHKITKRGQNVTFRCDPISEHNRLYWYRQTLGQGPEFLTYFQNEAQLEKSRLLSDRFSAERPKGSFSTLEIQRTEQGDSAMYLCASSKSGGDQPQHFGDGTRLSIL.

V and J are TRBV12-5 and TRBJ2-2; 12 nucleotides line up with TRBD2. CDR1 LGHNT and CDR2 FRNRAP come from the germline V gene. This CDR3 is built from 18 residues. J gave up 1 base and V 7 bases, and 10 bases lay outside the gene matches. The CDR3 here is CASVGRLAGAMNTGELFF. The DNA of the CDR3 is TGTGCTAGTGTCGGAAGACTAGCGGGAGCCATGAACACCGGGGAGCTGTTTTTT.

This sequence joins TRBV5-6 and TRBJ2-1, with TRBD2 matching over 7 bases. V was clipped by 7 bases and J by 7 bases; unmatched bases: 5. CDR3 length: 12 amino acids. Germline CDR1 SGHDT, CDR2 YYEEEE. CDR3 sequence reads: CASGMGGNEQFF. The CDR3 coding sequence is TGTGCCAGCGGTATGGGAGGGAATGAGCAGTTCTTC.

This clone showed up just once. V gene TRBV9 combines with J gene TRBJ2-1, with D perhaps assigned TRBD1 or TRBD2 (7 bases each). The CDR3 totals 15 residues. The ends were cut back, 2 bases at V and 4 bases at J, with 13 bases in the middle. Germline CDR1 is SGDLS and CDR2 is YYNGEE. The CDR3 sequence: CASSVQGGFYNEQFF. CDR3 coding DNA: TGTGCCAGCAGCGTTCAGGGGGGGTTTTACAATGAGCAGTTCTTC.

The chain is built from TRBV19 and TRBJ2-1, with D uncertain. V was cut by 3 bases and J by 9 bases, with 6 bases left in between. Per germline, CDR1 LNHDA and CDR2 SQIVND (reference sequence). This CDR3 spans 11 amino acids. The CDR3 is CASSMGFEQFF. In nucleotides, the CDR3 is TGTGCCAGTAGTATGGGGTTTGAGCAGTTCTTC.

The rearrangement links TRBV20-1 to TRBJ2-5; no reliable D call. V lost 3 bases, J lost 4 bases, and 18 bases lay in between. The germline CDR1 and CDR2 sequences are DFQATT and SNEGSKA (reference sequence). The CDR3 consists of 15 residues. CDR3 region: CSASLSQRTVETQYF. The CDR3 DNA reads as TGCAGTGCTAGTCTTTCCCAACGGACGGTAGAGACCCAGTACTTC.

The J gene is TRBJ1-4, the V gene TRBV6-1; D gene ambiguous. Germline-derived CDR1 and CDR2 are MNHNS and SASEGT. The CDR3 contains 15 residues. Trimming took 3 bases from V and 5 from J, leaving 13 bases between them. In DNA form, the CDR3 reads TGTGCCAGCAGTGAGGAGGGCCGTATGAATGAAAAACTGTTTTTT. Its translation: CASSEEGRMNEKLFF.

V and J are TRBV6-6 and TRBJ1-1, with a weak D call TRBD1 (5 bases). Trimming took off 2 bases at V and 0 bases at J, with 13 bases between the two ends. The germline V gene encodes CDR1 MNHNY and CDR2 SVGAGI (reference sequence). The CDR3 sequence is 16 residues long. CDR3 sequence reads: CASSYLGQIMNTEAFF. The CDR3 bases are TGTGCCAGCAGTTACCTTGGACAAATCATGAACACTGAAGCTTTCTTT.

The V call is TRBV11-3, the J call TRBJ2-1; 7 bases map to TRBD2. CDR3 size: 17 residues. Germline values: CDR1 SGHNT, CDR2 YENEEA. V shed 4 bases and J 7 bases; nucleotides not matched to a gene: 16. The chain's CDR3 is CASSSLEASGGVNEQFF. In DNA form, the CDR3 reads TGTGCCAGCAGCTCCCTCGAGGCTAGCGGAGGAGTAAATGAGCAGTTCTTC. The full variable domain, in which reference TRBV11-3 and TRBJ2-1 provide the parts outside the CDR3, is EAGVVQSPRYKIIEKKQPVAFWCNPISGHNTLYWYLQNLGQGPELLIRYENEEAVDDSQLPKDRFSAERLKGVDSTLKIQPAELGDSAVYLCASSSLEASGGVNEQFFGPGTRLTVL.

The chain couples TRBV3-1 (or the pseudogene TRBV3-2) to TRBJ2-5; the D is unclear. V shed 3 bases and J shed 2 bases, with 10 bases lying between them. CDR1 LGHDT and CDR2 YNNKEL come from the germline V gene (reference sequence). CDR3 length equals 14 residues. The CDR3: CASSQSLAQETQYF. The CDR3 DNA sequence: TGTGCCAGCAGCCAGAGCTTAGCACAAGAGACCCAGTACTTC.

The CDR3 sequence: CASSRALTGELFF. The CDR3 DNA reads as TGTGCCAGCAGCCGGGCCCTCACCGGGGAGCTGTTTTTT. V is TRBV12-3 or TRBV12-4 and J is TRBJ2-2, with D unresolved. Trimming left V 6 bases short and J 4 bases short, with 9 bases between. The CDR3 runs 13 residues.

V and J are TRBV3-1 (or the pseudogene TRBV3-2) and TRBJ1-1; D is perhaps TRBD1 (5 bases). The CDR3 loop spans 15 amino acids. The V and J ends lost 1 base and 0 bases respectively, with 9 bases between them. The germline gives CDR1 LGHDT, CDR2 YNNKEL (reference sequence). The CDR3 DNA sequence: TGTGCCAGCAGCCAAGGACAGAAGTTGAACACTGAAGCTTTCTTT. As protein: CASSQGQKLNTEAFF.

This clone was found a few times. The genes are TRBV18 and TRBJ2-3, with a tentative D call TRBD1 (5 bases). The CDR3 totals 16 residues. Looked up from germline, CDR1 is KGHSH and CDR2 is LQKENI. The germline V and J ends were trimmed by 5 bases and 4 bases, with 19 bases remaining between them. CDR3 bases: TGTGCCAGCTCAACCCAGGGCCACCTGCTCCCAGATACGCAGTATTTT. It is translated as CASSTQGHLLPDTQYF.

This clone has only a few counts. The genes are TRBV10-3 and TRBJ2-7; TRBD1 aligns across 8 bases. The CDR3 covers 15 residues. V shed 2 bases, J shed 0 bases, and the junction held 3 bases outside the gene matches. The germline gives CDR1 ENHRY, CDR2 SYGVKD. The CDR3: CAISETGGSSYEQYF. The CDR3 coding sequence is TGTGCCATCAGTGAGACAGGGGGGAGCTCCTACGAGCAGTACTTC.

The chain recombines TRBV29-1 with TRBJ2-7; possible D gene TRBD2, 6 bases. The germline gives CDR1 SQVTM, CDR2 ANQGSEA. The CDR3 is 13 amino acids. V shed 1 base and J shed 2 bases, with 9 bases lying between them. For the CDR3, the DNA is TGCAGCGTTGAAGGCGGGAATGCCTACGAGCAGTACTTC. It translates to CSVEGGNAYEQYF.

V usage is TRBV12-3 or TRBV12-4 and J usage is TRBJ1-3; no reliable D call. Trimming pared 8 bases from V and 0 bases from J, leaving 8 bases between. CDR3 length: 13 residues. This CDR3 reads CASGRSSGNTIYF. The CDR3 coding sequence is TGTGCCAGCGGACGGAGCTCTGGAAACACCATATATTTT.

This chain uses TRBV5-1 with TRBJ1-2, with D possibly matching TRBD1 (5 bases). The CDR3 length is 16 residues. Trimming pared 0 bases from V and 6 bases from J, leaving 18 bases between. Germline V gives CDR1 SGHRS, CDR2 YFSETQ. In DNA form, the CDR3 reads TGCGCCAGCAGCTTGGCCGGAGGGCAGGTACAGGATGGCTACACCTTC. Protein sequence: CASSLAGGQVQDGYTF. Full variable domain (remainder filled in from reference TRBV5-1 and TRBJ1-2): KAGVTQTPRYLIKTRGQQVTLSCSPISGHRSVSWYQQTPGQGLQFLFEYFSETQRNKGNFPGRFSGRQFSNSRSEMNVSTLELGDSALYLCASSLAGGQVQDGYTFGSGTRLTVV.

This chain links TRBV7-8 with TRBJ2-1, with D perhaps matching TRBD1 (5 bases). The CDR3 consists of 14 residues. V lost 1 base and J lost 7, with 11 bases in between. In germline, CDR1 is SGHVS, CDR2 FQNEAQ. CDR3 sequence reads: CASSLVTSGNEQFF. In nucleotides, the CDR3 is TGTGCCAGCAGCTTAGTAACTTCAGGGAATGAGCAGTTCTTC.

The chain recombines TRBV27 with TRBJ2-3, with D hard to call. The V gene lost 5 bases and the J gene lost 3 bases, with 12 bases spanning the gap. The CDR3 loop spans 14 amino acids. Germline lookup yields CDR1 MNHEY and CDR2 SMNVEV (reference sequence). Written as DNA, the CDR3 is TGTGCCAGCAGTCACCCCATTCGGACAGATACGCAGTATTTT. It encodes CASSHPIRTDTQYF.

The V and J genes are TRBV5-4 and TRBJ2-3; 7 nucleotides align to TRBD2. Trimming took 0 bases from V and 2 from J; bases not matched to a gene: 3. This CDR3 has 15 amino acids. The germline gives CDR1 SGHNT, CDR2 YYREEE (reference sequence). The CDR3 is CASSLEGRATDTQYF. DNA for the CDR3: TGTGCCAGCAGCTTGGAAGGGAGGGCCACAGATACGCAGTATTTT. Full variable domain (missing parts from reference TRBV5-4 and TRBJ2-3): ETGVTQSPTHLIKTRGQQVTLRCSSQSGHNTVSWYQQALGQGPQFIFQYYREEENGRGNFPPRFSGLQFPNYSSELNVNALELDDSALYLCASSLEGRATDTQYFGPGTRLTVL.